These T cell receptor beta chains were read from a single sample in a study of preoperative IRX-2 immunotherapy in early breast cancer. Clones were read by immunoSEQ multiplex PCR, and TCRdb kept only the in-frame ones, dropping some. Here the sample spans roughly 23,000 clones, approximately 90% being singletons. Here the sequenced sample was tumor tissue, taken after IRX-2 immunotherapy. The receptors come from a human donor with breast cancer. Both conserved end residues are part of each CDR3. The D gene is left open where the match is weak. Rows may omit the clone size; those that give it use once, few, many or a size class.

TRBV4-1	.	TRBJ1-3	.	CASSSDRGNTIYF	TGCGCCAGCAGCTCAGACAGAGGAAACACCATATATTTT
TRBV11-2	.	TRBJ2-5	.	CASSLDLQETQYF	TGTGCCAGCAGCTTAGATCTGCAAGAGACCCAGTACTTC
TRBV7-2	.	TRBJ2-5	TRBD2	CASSLISLAGVETQYF	TGTGCCAGCAGCTTAATCTCACTAGCGGGGGTAGAGACCCAGTACTTC
TRBV6-1	.	TRBJ2-6	.	CASSPDNSGANVLTF	TGTGCCAGCAGCCCCGACAACTCTGGGGCCAACGTCCTGACTTTC
TRBV7-2	few	TRBJ2-5	TRBD2	CASSLEFTSGRGGQETQYF	TGTGCCAGCAGCTTAGAATTTACTAGCGGGAGGGGGGGCCAAGAGACCCAGTACTTC
TRBV19	.	TRBJ2-2	TRBD1	CASPRDRKGSTGELFF	TGTGCCAGCCCCCGGGACAGGAAAGGTAGCACCGGGGAGCTGTTTTTT
TRBV5-1	.	TRBJ1-6	TRBD1	CASSLSTGSNSPLHF	TGCGCCAGCAGCCTCTCGACAGGGTCGAATTCACCCCTCCACTTT
TRBV2	.	TRBJ2-2	.	CASRRGVRTGELFF	TGTGCCAGCAGGAGGGGGGTTCGGACCGGGGAGCTGTTTTTT
TRBV6-4	.	TRBJ2-3	TRBD1	CASSDGQGVTDTQYF	TGTGCCAGCAGTGACGGCCAGGGGGTTACAGATACGCAGTATTTT
TRBV28	.	TRBJ2-5	.	CASSLFFSQETQYF	TGTGCCAGCAGTTTATTCTTCAGCCAAGAGACCCAGTACTTC
TRBV27	.	TRBJ2-4	.	CASSSPDIAKNIQYF	TGTGCCAGCAGTTCACCGGACATAGCCAAAAACATTCAGTACTTC
TRBV6-1	.	TRBJ2-1	TRBD1	CASTKGASSYNEQFF	TGTGCCAGCACAAAGGGGGCAAGCTCCTACAATGAGCAGTTCTTC
TRBV6-5	.	TRBJ2-4	.	CASSYRGLTKNIQYF	TGTGCCAGCAGTTACAGGGGTTTGACCAAAAACATTCAGTACTTC
TRBV6-1	.	TRBJ2-1	TRBD1	CASSAWDRRYNEQFF	TGTGCCAGCAGTGCGTGGGACAGACGCTACAATGAGCAGTTCTTC
TRBV4-1	once	TRBJ2-2	.	CASSQDYRFGELFF	TGCGCCAGCAGCCAAGATTATCGGTTCGGGGAGCTGTTTTTT
TRBV28	.	TRBJ2-1	.	CASSLQGSNEQFF	TGTGCCAGCAGTTTACAGGGATCCAATGAGCAGTTCTTC
TRBV10-3	.	TRBJ1-4	.	CAISDSDTSNEKLFF	TGTGCCATCAGTGACTCGGACACATCTAATGAAAAACTGTTTTTT
TRBV4-2	.	TRBJ2-3	TRBD2	CASSQEPSGSTDTQYF	TGTGCCAGCAGCCAAGAACCTAGCGGGAGCACAGATACGCAGTATTTT
TRBV5-1	.	TRBJ2-3	.	CASSLGQGSTDTQYF	TGCGCCAGCAGCTTGGGCCAGGGAAGTACAGATACGCAGTATTTT
TRBV7-6	.	TRBJ2-5	.	CASSLGSGGETQYF	TGTGCCAGCAGCTTAGGTAGCGGAGGAGAGACCCAGTACTTC
TRBV7-9	.	TRBJ1-2	.	CASSFVTSVGYTF	TGCGCCAGCAGCTTTGTGACCTCGGTTGGCTACACCTTC
TRBV11-3	.	TRBJ2-2	.	CASSLLEGTGELFF	TGTGCCAGCAGCTTATTGGAGGGAACCGGGGAGCTGTTTTTT
TRBV30	.	TRBJ2-7	.	CASGRGIEQYF	TGTGCTTCCGGCCGTGGTATCGAGCAGTACTTC
TRBV12-5	.	TRBJ2-1	TRBD2	CASGTGGSSYYNEQFF	TGTGCTAGTGGAACGGGCGGGAGTTCCTACTACAATGAGCAGTTCTTC
TRBV14	.	TRBJ2-2	TRBD2	CASSQASGGTGELFF	TGTGCCAGCAGCCAAGCGTCGGGAGGGACCGGGGAGCTGTTTTTT
TRBV7-9	.	TRBJ2-3	.	CASSSQGYTDTQYF	TGTGCCAGCAGCTCACAGGGCTACACAGATACGCAGTATTTT
TRBV6-6	.	TRBJ2-7	.	CASSYFGGGIDEQYF	TGTGCCAGCAGTTACTTTGGCGGGGGCATCGACGAGCAGTACTTC
TRBV28	.	TRBJ2-7	TRBD2	CASSSLIPPGGAPVSYEQYF	TGTGCCAGCAGTTCTTTAATCCCCCCGGGAGGGGCCCCAGTATCATACGAGCAGTACTTC
TRBV29-1	.	TRBJ1-1	.	CSFTPSLGDTEAFF	TGCAGCTTCACACCTTCCCTTGGGGATACTGAAGCTTTCTTT
TRBV4-1	once	TRBJ1-1	.	CASSKRLPDSGTEAFF	TGCGCCAGCAGCAAGAGGTTACCGGATTCGGGCACTGAAGCTTTCTTT
TRBV6-4	.	TRBJ1-1	.	CASARDEGSEAFF	TGTGCCAGCGCCCGGGACGAGGGTTCGGAAGCTTTCTTT
TRBV5-1	.	TRBJ1-2	.	CASSAGQYGYTF	TGCGCCAGCAGCGCCGGACAGTACGGCTACACCTTC
TRBV7-8	.	TRBJ2-7	TRBD2	CASSPRASGSYEQYF	TGTGCCAGCAGCCCTAGGGCTAGCGGGAGTTACGAGCAGTACTTC
TRBV10-3	.	TRBJ1-1	.	CAISARAGEAFF	TGTGCCATCAGTGCCCGAGCTGGTGAAGCTTTCTTT
TRBV5-1	.	TRBJ1-3	.	CASSLVAGTSGNTIYF	TGCGCCAGCAGCTTGGTGGCAGGCACCTCTGGAAACACCATATATTTT
TRBV27	.	TRBJ2-1	TRBD2	CASSPPGLGLVNEQFF	TGTGCCAGCAGTCCGCCGGGACTAGGGCTTGTAAATGAGCAGTTCTTC
TRBV6-1	.	TRBJ1-2	TRBD1	CASSGRGPGYGYTF	TGTGCCAGCAGTGGGAGGGGGCCGGGCTATGGCTACACCTTC
TRBV4-3	.	TRBJ2-3	.	CASSQEGGTAGARTDTQYF	TGCGCCAGCAGCCAAGAAGGGGGCACAGCGGGGGCCCGCACAGATACGCAGTATTTT
TRBV6-5	.	TRBJ2-7	.	CASSRLGAYEQYF	TGTGCCAGTTCACGGCTCGGAGCCTACGAGCAGTACTTC
TRBV5-4	.	TRBJ1-2	.	CASSQASLRTDYGYTF	TGTGCCAGCAGCCAAGCCAGCCTTCGGACCGATTATGGCTACACCTTC
TRBV6-5	.	TRBJ1-1	.	CASRTDMNTEAFF	TGTGCCAGCAGGACAGATATGAACACTGAAGCTTTCTTT
TRBV6-1	.	TRBJ1-3	.	CASSEAVEGNTIYF	TGTGCCAGCAGTGAAGCCGTAGAAGGAAACACCATATATTTT